The 7 T cell receptor beta chains reported below all come from one sample, sequenced in a study of blood T cell repertoires in COVID-19. Data came from immunoSEQ multiplex PCR; TCRdb stores just in-frame clones and leaves some out. The table lists some 200,000 clones, around 86% of them singletons. The sample was peripheral blood. The receptors stem from a man older than 75 with acute or convalescent COVID-19.

The chain is built from TRBV27 and TRBJ2-1; D remains ambiguous. Per the germline V gene, CDR1 is MNHEY and CDR2 is SMNVEV (reference sequence). The CDR3 is made up of 15 amino acids. The V end was cut by 5 bases, the J end by 10 bases, with 21 bases between. Here the CDR3 reads CASSPLAQIGLEQFF. The CDR3 bases are TGTGCCAGCAGTCCTTTAGCACAAATAGGATTAGAGCAGTTCTTC.

The rearrangement joins TRBV19 to TRBJ2-7, with 8 bases that match TRBD1. V trimming: 3 bases; J trimming: 0 bases; junction bases outside the gene matches: 7. The CDR3 has 16 residues. CDR1 and CDR2 from the germline V gene are LNHDA and SQIVND (reference sequence). In nucleotides, the CDR3 is TGTGCCAGTAGTATTCTGGGGACAGGAAGCTCCTACGAGCAGTACTTC. This gives the protein CASSILGTGSSYEQYF.

The chain joins TRBV7-9 to TRBJ2-2, with 8 bases aligning to TRBD1. The CDR3 consists of 15 residues. V shed 5 bases and J 4 bases; nucleotides not matched to a gene: 6. CDR1 and CDR2 from the germline V gene are SEHNR and FQNEAQ (reference sequence). The CDR3 DNA is TGTGCCAGCAGCCCAGGGGACAGGTCCACCGGGGAGCTGTTTTTT. The encoded protein is CASSPGDRSTGELFF.

The J gene is TRBJ2-7, the V gene TRBV7-3, with D perhaps TRBD1 (5 bases). V shed 2 bases and J shed 3 bases, with 11 bases lying between them. CDR1 is SGHTA and CDR2 is FQGTGA in the germline V gene. The CDR3 totals 14 residues. CDR3 DNA sequence: TGTGCCAGCAGCTTACAGGGCGGCAGCTACGAGCAGTACTTC. Its protein product is CASSLQGGSYEQYF.

This sequence joins TRBV27 and TRBJ1-2; TRBD1 matches 9 bases. The V gene's germline CDR1 is MNHEY and CDR2 SMNVEV (reference sequence). J was trimmed by 3 bases and V by 3 bases; bases with no gene match: 11. The CDR3 has 17 amino acids. The CDR3 is CASSFSVWDRDDYGYTF. The CDR3 DNA is TGTGCCAGCAGTTTCTCGGTTTGGGACAGGGACGACTATGGCTACACCTTC.

The chain employs TRBV3-1 (or the pseudogene TRBV3-2) and TRBJ2-7, with D perhaps matching TRBD1 (6 bases). V gave up 4 bases and J gave up 2 bases, with 21 bases separating them. The CDR3 runs 17 residues. Per the germline V gene, CDR1 is LGHDT and CDR2 is YNNKEL (reference sequence). For the CDR3, the DNA is TGTGCCAGCAGCCGTCTTAGTAGAGGGGGAGCCCCCTACGAGCAGTACTTC. Protein: CASSRLSRGGAPYEQYF.

The V and J genes are TRBV4-1 and TRBJ1-4; D may be TRBD1 (5 bases). Trimming stripped 0 bases from V and 10 bases from J, with 12 bases between. The CDR3 totals 14 residues. The germline V gene encodes CDR1 MGHRA and CDR2 YSYEKL. The CDR3 region has the DNA TGCGCCAGCAGCCAAGATGTGGTCGGGGGAAAACTGTTTTTT. Amino acids: CASSQDVVGGKLFF.